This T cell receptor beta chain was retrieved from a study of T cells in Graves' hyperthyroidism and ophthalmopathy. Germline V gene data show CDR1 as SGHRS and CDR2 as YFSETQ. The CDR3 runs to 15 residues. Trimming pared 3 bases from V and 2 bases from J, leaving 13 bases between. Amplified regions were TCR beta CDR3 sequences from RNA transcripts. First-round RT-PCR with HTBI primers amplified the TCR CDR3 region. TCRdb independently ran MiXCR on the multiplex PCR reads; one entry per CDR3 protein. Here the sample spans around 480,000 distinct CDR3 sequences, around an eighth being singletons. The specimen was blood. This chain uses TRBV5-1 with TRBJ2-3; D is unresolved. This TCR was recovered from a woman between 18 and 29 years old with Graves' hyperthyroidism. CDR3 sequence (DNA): TGCGCCAGCAGCTCCTGGGTGTCCAACACAGATACGCAGTATTTT. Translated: CASSSWVSNTDTQYF.